The 9 T cell receptor beta chains below come from one sample, sequenced in a study of regulatory T cells in long-lasting Graves disease. Arm-PCR with iRepertoire HTBI primers amplified the CDR3 regions for these TCR beta libraries. Each CDR3 protein gets one entry after TCRdb re-called the multiplex PCR reads with MiXCR. This table has around 230,000 distinct CDR3 sequences, 15% to 20% appearing once. The time point is: newly diagnosed GD, antithyroid drugs for less than 3 months. Preparation of the TCR library used RNA extracted from PBMCs. The sequenced sample was peripheral blood mononuclear cells (PBMCs), obtained at new diagnosis, from a patient treated with antithyroid drugs. These receptors were obtained from a female donor with Graves disease.

This clonotype has a count of ten or more. The chain couples TRBV12-3 or TRBV12-4 to TRBJ2-1; D not certain. This CDR3 spans 14 amino acids. The germline V and J ends were trimmed by 4 bases and 9 bases, with 16 bases remaining between them. The CDR3 reads CASSSAPQGGEQFF. The CDR3, as DNA: TGTGCCAGCAGTTCCGCTCCCCAAGGTGGTGAGCAGTTCTTC.

Comment on this clonotype: With only one base between it and a far larger clone, this is likely a read error. The chain links TRBV27 to TRBJ2-5, with 16 bases identical to TRBD2. Losses at the gene ends were 5 bases for V and 4 bases for J; bases not matched to a gene: 16. This CDR3 has 20 amino acids. The germline CDR1 and CDR2 sequences are MNHEY and SMNVEV (reference sequence). In DNA, the CDR3 is TGTGCCAGCAGTGAAGACAAAATGGGACTAGCGGGAGGGTTCGGAGAGACCCAGTACTTC. Translating it yields CASSEDKMGLAGGFGETQYF.

This chain joins TRBV14 and TRBJ1-3; no definite D call. The CDR3 extends over 15 amino acids. Trimming removed 4 bases at V and 0 bases at J, with 10 bases between. Germline CDR1 SGHDN, CDR2 FVKESK. The CDR3 spells CASSLGRTSGNTIYF. Here the CDR3 DNA reads TGTGCCAGCAGCCTAGGACGGACCTCTGGAAACACCATATATTTT.

This clonotype was picked up many times. One end of the junction is discordant with germline, which a read error may explain. V usage is TRBV7-7 and J usage is TRBJ2-2, with 9 bases aligning to TRBD2. CDR3 length: 13 amino acids. CDR1 SSHAT and CDR2 FNYEAQ come from the germline V gene (reference sequence). The CDR3 protein is CASSLAGAGELFF. CDR3 DNA sequence: TGTGCTAGCAGCTTAGCGGGAGCCGGGGAGCTGTTTTTT.

The table lists this clonotype with many counts. The chain recombines TRBV18 with TRBJ2-3, with TRBD1 matching over 10 bases. V lost 3 bases to trimming and J lost 3 bases; unmatched junction nucleotides: 3. The CDR3 sequence is 15 residues long. Germline CDR1 is KGHSH and CDR2 is LQKENI. CDR3 nucleotides: TGTGCCAGCTCACCCTGGACAGGGGGAACAGATACGCAGTATTTT. Translating gives CASSPWTGGTDTQYF.

In its sample, this clonotype was seen a few times. This may arise from a read error, as a much more abundant clone is one base away. The chain links TRBV6-1 to TRBJ1-1; possibly TRBD1 for D (5 bases). Germline lookup yields CDR1 MNHNS and CDR2 SASEGT. The CDR3 extends over 13 amino acids. Trimming shortened V by 6 bases and J by 0 bases, and 8 bases separated the two germline ends. The CDR3 loop is CASRPRVNTEAFF. DNA of the CDR3: TGTGCCAGCAGACCCAGGGTGAACACTGAAGCTTTCTTT.

This clonotype was detected many times. This chain links TRBV9 with TRBJ2-3; D uncertain. Looked up from germline, CDR1 is SGDLS and CDR2 is YYNGEE. CDR3 size: 12 residues. V was cut by 0 bases and J by 5 bases, with 4 bases left in between. This CDR3 is CASSVGRDTQYF. CDR3 in DNA: TGTGCCAGCAGCGTAGGGAGAGATACGCAGTATTTT.

This clonotype was detected ten times or more. The chain joins TRBV19 to TRBJ1-3, with a possible D match to TRBD1 (5 bases). The CDR3 runs to 15 residues. V lost 4 bases to trimming and J lost 0 bases, with 10 bases between them. Germline V gives CDR1 LNHDA, CDR2 SQIVND (reference sequence). The CDR3 sequence: CASSTTGASGNTIYF. The CDR3 DNA reads TGTGCCAGTAGTACCACAGGAGCCTCTGGAAACACCATATATTTT.

This clonotype appeared a few times. Being one base from a much bigger clone, this may be a read error. The rearrangement joins TRBV6-2 or TRBV6-3 to TRBJ1-1, with D unresolved. The CDR3 covers 12 residues. In germline, CDR1 is MNHEY, CDR2 SVGEGT. Here the CDR3 DNA reads TGTGCCAGCAGTGGCCCGAACACTGGAGCTTTCTTT. Translated, it gives CASSGPNTGAFF.